What follows are 13 T cell receptor beta chains derived from one specimen sequenced in a study of blood T cell repertoires in COVID-19. Measured with immunoSEQ multiplex PCR; TCRdb has only the in-frame clones, and not every one. Of 200,000 to 300,000 clones listed, 75% to 90% are singletons. Sequencing was carried out using peripheral blood. Source of these receptors: a man under 40 with active or convalescent COVID-19.

The chain links TRBV19 to TRBJ1-1, with 8 bases lining up with TRBD1. V dropped 3 bases and J dropped 0; count of bases not matched to a gene: 9. Germline CDR1 is LNHDA and CDR2 is SQIVND (reference sequence). This CDR3 is 17 amino acids long. The CDR3 DNA is TGTGCCAGTAGTATGGAGGACAGGGCCACCCTGAACACTGAAGCTTTCTTT. Protein sequence: CASSMEDRATLNTEAFF.

This rearrangement joins TRBV15 to TRBJ1-4, with 9 bases fitting TRBD1. Trimming at V came to 2 bases and at J to 4 bases, leaving 2 bases not matched to a gene. The CDR3 loop spans 15 amino acids. Germline V lookup: CDR1 LNHNV, CDR2 YYDKDF (reference sequence). The CDR3 sequence: CATSRLGQGNEKLFF. For the CDR3, the DNA is TGTGCCACCAGCAGACTGGGACAGGGTAATGAAAAACTGTTTTTT.

The chain recombines TRBV3-1 (or the pseudogene TRBV3-2) with TRBJ1-6; 8 bases are a match to TRBD1. This CDR3 is 16 amino acids long. From germline, CDR1 is LGHDT and CDR2 YNNKEL (reference sequence). V lost 4 bases, J lost 8 bases, and 10 bases stayed unmatched. The CDR3 loop is CASSRTKDRDYSPLHF. CDR3 sequence (DNA): TGTGCCAGCAGCCGAACGAAGGACAGGGATTATTCACCCCTCCACTTT.

This clone was counted a single time. V and J are TRBV6-1 and TRBJ1-6; TRBD1 aligns across 7 bases. Looked up from germline, CDR1 is MNHNS and CDR2 is SASEGT. V trimming: 2 bases; J trimming: 8 bases; junction bases outside the gene matches: 12. The CDR3 runs to 17 residues. The CDR3 region has the DNA TGTGCCAGCAGTGAATATGGTTGGGACAGTGGAGATTCACCCCTCCACTTT. It codes for CASSEYGWDSGDSPLHF.

This clone was seen only a few times. The J gene is TRBJ1-3, the V gene TRBV5-1, with 10 bases aligning to TRBD1. The germline V gene has CDR1 SGHRS and CDR2 YFSETQ. The ends lost 3 bases at V and 0 bases at J; junction bases unmatched: 21. CDR3 length: 22 amino acids. CDR3 region: CASSSTLEQTGGRGDSGNTIYF. CDR3 coding DNA: TGCGCCAGCAGCTCCACCCTCGAGCAGACAGGGGGCAGAGGGGACTCTGGAAACACCATATATTTT. Based on the CDR3 plus reference TRBV5-1 and TRBJ1-3, the full variable domain is KAGVTQTPRYLIKTRGQQVTLSCSPISGHRSVSWYQQTPGQGLQFLFEYFSETQRNKGNFPGRFSGRQFSNSRSEMNVSTLELGDSALYLCASSSTLEQTGGRGDSGNTIYFGEGSWLTVV.

The chain links TRBV12-5 to TRBJ1-2; D is ambiguous. V lost 4 bases and J 3 bases, leaving 9 bases between the germline ends. CDR1 and CDR2 (germline): LGHNT, FRNRAP. The length of the CDR3 is 13 residues. CDR3 sequence reads: CASGSTGDYGYTF. The DNA for the CDR3 is TGTGCTAGTGGTTCTACCGGGGACTATGGCTACACCTTC.

V gene TRBV5-4 combines with J gene TRBJ2-7; D is possibly TRBD2 (6 bases). This CDR3 comprises 14 residues. V dropped 5 bases and J dropped 5 bases, with 17 bases sitting between them. Germline values: CDR1 SGHNT, CDR2 YYREEE (reference sequence). CDR3 sequence reads: CASSSGLRIDEQYF. CDR3 nucleotide sequence: TGTGCCAGCAGTTCGGGACTCCGAATAGACGAGCAGTACTTC.

This chain uses TRBV4-3 with TRBJ1-4; 9 nucleotides align to TRBD1. The CDR3 consists of 17 residues. Germline V gives CDR1 LGHNA, CDR2 YSLEER. V shed 5 bases, J shed 7 bases, and the junction held 14 bases outside the gene matches. This chain's CDR3 is CASSAVPGQGAGEKLFF. The DNA for the CDR3 is TGCGCCAGCAGCGCGGTCCCGGGACAGGGCGCTGGTGAAAAACTGTTTTTT.

This chain connects TRBV29-1 to TRBJ2-5; D remains ambiguous. In germline, CDR1 is SQVTM, CDR2 ANQGSEA. The CDR3 has 12 amino acids. Trimming shortened V by 7 bases and J by 4 bases, and 13 bases separated the two germline ends. CDR3 in amino acids: CSGVGQLETQYF. Here the CDR3 DNA reads TGCAGCGGCGTGGGCCAGTTAGAGACCCAGTACTTC.

The chain recombines TRBV7-9 with TRBJ1-3; 7 bases fit TRBD1. The junction had 8 bases not matched to a gene; V was cut back by 5 bases and J by 1 base. CDR1 is SEHNR and CDR2 is FQNEAQ in the germline V gene (reference sequence). The CDR3 contains 16 residues. The CDR3 is CASSPGTEPSGNTIYF. The CDR3 coding sequence is TGTGCCAGCAGCCCCGGGACAGAACCATCTGGAAACACCATATATTTT.

In nucleotides, the CDR3 is TGTGCCAGCAGTCAACAGGGATTGAGTCGGGGCTACACCTTC. Protein: CASSQQGLSRGYTF. The chain employs TRBV2 and TRBJ1-2; a possible D gene is TRBD1 (6 bases). The CDR3 is 14 residues long. Trimming pared 5 bases from V and 8 bases from J, leaving 18 bases between. Germline V lookup: CDR1 SNHLY, CDR2 FYNNEI.

The chain is built from TRBV6-6 and TRBJ2-7; 7 nucleotides align to TRBD1. The CDR3 is 14 amino acids. The germline V gene has CDR1 MNHNY and CDR2 SVGAGI (reference sequence). V lost 6 bases, J lost 2 bases, and 7 bases stayed unmatched. Here the CDR3 reads CASRNWDSTYEQYF. The CDR3 coding sequence is TGTGCCAGCAGGAACTGGGACAGTACCTACGAGCAGTACTTC.

This chain uses TRBV6-5 with TRBJ2-3; D is ambiguous. Trimming cost V 7 bases and J 3 bases, with 17 bases left between them. Germline V gene data show CDR1 as MNHEY and CDR2 as SVGAGI. This CDR3 has 15 amino acids. In DNA form, the CDR3 reads TGTGCCAGCACCAAGGCGGCGGCTTTAACAGATACGCAGTATTTT. It yields the protein CASTKAAALTDTQYF.